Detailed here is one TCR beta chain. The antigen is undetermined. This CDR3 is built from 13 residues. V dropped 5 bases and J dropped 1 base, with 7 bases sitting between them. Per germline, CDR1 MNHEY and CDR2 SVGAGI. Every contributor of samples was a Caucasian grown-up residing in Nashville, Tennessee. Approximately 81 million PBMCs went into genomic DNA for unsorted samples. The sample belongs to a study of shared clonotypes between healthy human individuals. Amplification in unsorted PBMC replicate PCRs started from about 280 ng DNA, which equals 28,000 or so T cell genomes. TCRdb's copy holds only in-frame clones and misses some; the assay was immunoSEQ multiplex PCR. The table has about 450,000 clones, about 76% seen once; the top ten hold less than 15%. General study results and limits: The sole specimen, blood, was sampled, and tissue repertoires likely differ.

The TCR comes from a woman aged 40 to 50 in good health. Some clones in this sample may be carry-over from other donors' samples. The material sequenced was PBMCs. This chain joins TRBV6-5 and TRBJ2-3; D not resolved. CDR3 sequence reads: CASSIPGTDTQYF. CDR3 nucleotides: TGTGCCAGCAGTATTCCGGGCACAGATACGCAGTATTTT.